This TCR beta chain was obtained from a study of cytomegalovirus exposure and HLA in healthy donors (dated by TCRdb to the late 2010s). Regarding the research as a whole: According to a later analysis, one platform produced both the roughly 130 validation repertoires and the 620 or so repertoires of the first cohort. The study was designed to test whether signatures of past pathogen exposure could be identified by cataloging public T cell receptors. In addition to the first cohort of roughly 700 subjects, a separate validation cohort of 120 different subjects was used. To predict cytomegalovirus infection status, the study combined high-throughput TCR immunosequencing, statistical association of individual TCRs with disease status, and machine learning.

Library construction relied on the immunoSEQ multiplex PCR assay. Per the authors' processing: A statistical classification framework was developed to diagnose cytomegalovirus status using the catalog of TCR beta chain sequences. TCRdb re-hosts the immuneACCESS table, in-frame sequences only. Its copies lack some clones; in the studies checked, an unresolved V gene accounts for under half of them, and the cause for the rest is not known. V, J and clone size reflect that table, while D and trimming were determined from the DNA. This sample gives 150,000 to 200,000 clones in total; around nine tenths of them show up just once. About 2.5% of the sample comes from the top ten. The trim is 5 bases for V and 2 bases for J, with a gap of 8 bases between the germline ends. The CDR3 starts with the cysteine, ends with the phenylalanine, and has 13 residues. The kept DNA is CDR3 alone, 39 bases in frame from the first base. Per the germline V gene (reference sequence), LNHDA is the CDR1 and SQIVND is the CDR2.

Details on this clone: Its antigen is currently not known. One base away there is no much larger clone; base qualities are not given.

The donors were included in the validation cohort of 130 or so subjects, a group kept apart from the approximately 670-subject first cohort. The full study reports these points: Most TCR sequences were seen in very few donors, while some public TCRs were found in many individuals. A later analysis had no HLA typing for the validation cohort, so co-occurrence there was scored across all 120 or so repertoires. Of the cluster scores, approximately 95% were above 0 in a later analysis, which found that TCRs clustered in the first cohort also tended to co-occur in the approximately 110 validation repertoires. A few of the identified cytomegalovirus-associated TCR beta chains were confirmed in vitro to be specific for cytomegalovirus antigens. The study gave a list of 150 to 200 TCR beta chains associated with cytomegalovirus. According to the authors, the approach could potentially be generalized to other disease states and immunological phenotypes. Cytomegalovirus status was reported to be diagnosed by the classifier with high specificity and sensitivity in both the original and validation cohorts.

Sample: PBMCs. The V and J segments used are TRBV19 and TRBJ2-3, with the D gene uncertain. This TCR was recovered from a young man in good health and CMV-seropositive. The CDR3 reads as follows: CASSAVYTDTQYF. The DNA sequence is given as TGTGCCAGTAGTGCAGTTTACACAGATACGCAGTATTTT. With all but the CDR3 taken from the reference TRBV19 and TRBJ2-3 genes, the full variable domain is: DGGITQSPKYLFRKEGQNVTLSCEQNLNHDAMYWYRQDPGQGLRLIYYSQIVNDFQKGDIAEGYSVSREKKESFPLTVTSAQKNPTAFYLCASSAVYTDTQYFGPGTRLTVL.